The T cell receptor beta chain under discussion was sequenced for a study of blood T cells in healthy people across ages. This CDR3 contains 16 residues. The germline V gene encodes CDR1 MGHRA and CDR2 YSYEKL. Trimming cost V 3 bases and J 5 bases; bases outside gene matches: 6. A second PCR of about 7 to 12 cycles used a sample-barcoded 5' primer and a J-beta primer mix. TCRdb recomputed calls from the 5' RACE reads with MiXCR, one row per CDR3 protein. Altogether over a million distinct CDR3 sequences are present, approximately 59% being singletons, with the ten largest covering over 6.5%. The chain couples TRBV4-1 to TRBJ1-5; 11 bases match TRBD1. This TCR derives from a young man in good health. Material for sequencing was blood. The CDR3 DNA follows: TGCGCCAGCAGCCATGAAGGGACAGGGGGACATCAGCCCCAGCATTTT. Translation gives CASSHEGTGGHQPQHF.